The 32 T cell receptor beta chains given below trace back to one sample, sequenced in a study of read filtering for tumor transcriptome and immune sequencing. From roughly 400 ng of RNA, a library with molecular barcoded alpha/delta and beta/gamma adaptors was made. TCRdb re-analysed the reads in MiXCR, keeping a single row per CDR3 protein. The sample contains 130,000 or so distinct CDR3 sequences, approximately 13% of which appear only once. Input material: a population of CD138-negative cells sorted from bone marrow. All receptors come from a donor at least 40 years old with multiple myeloma.

This clonotype was observed many times. The gene calls are TRBV5-1 and TRBJ1-1, with a weak D call TRBD1 (6 bases). This CDR3 spans 13 amino acids. CDR1 SGHRS and CDR2 YFSETQ come from the germline V gene. Trimming took off 4 bases at V and 1 base at J, with 8 bases between the two ends. Here the CDR3 DNA reads TGCGCCAGCAGCCGGGGGCAGAACACTGAAGCTTTCTTT. Residues: CASSRGQNTEAFF.

This clonotype was observed at least ten times. J is TRBJ2-3 and V is TRBV7-3; TRBD2 agrees at 9 bases. The CDR3 is 16 residues long. Germline lookup yields CDR1 SGHTA and CDR2 FQGTGA. V was pared by 4 bases and J by 4 bases, with 9 bases of the junction left unmatched. The CDR3 sequence is CASSSYSGGGADTQYF. In nucleotides, the CDR3 is TGTGCCAGCAGCTCCTATAGCGGGGGCGGGGCAGATACGCAGTATTTT.

This clonotype has a count of ten or more. V and J are TRBV12-3 or TRBV12-4 and TRBJ2-1; D is undetermined. The V end was cut by 7 bases, the J end by 0 bases, with 13 bases between. The CDR3 is 15 residues long. This CDR3 reads CASNTAPSSYNEQFF. CDR3 nucleotides: TGTGCCAGCAATACCGCCCCAAGCTCCTACAATGAGCAGTTCTTC.

About this clonotype: It may be a read error: a sequence one base away is much more abundant. CDR3 nucleotide sequence: TGTGCCTGGAAGCGCGAGCGTCATATCACAGATACGCAGTATTTT. As protein: CAWKRERHITDTQYF. V is TRBV30 and J is TRBJ2-3, with D unresolved. V dropped 4 bases and J dropped 2 bases, with 16 bases sitting between them. The length of the CDR3 is 15 residues. CDR1 is GTSNPN and CDR2 is SVGIG in the germline V gene (reference sequence). The full variable domain, in which reference TRBV30 and TRBJ2-3 provide the parts outside the CDR3, is SQTIHQWPATLVQPVGSPLSLECTVEGTSNPNLYWYRQAAGRGLQLLFYSVGIGQISSEVPQNLSASRPQDRQFILSSKKLLLSDSGFYLCAWKRERHITDTQYFGPGTRLTVL.

On this clonotype itself: Possible read error: a much larger clone is one base away. The missing conserved phenylalanine or tryptophan at the end of this CDR3 makes a read error likely. The rearrangement uses TRBV11-1 and TRBJ1-1; the match to TRBD1 covers 7 bases. The CDR3 is made up of 15 amino acids. CDR1 and CDR2 from the germline V gene are SGHAT and FQDESV (reference sequence). Unmatched junction bases numbered 10, after V lost 3 bases and J lost 6 bases. CDR3 region: CASSFGGGGWAEAFS. The CDR3 DNA follows: TGTGCCAGCAGCTTTGGTGGAGGGGGCTGGGCTGAAGCTTTCTCT.

Turning to this clonotype: A clone one base away is much larger, so this may be a read error. The chain couples TRBV11-2 to TRBJ2-3, with 7 positions matching TRBD2. This CDR3 spans 16 amino acids. In germline, CDR1 is SGHAT, CDR2 FQNNGV. The V and J ends lost 2 bases and 1 base, in that order; junction bases with no gene match: 6. CDR3 sequence (DNA): TGTGCCAGCAGCTTATGGGCTAGCGGTGGCACAGATACGCAGTATTTT. Encoded protein: CASSLWASGGTDTQYF.

This clonotype was seen repeatedly, ten times or more. V gene TRBV7-2 combines with J gene TRBJ2-5, with D tentatively TRBD1 (6 bases). V was shortened by 2 bases and J by 0 bases, with 16 bases between the two germline ends. Germline CDR1 SGHTA, CDR2 FQGNSA. The CDR3 is 17 residues long. CDR3 residues: CASSLFLVRGYQETQYF. The CDR3 DNA reads TGTGCCAGCAGCTTATTCCTAGTTAGGGGGTACCAAGAGACCCAGTACTTC.

The chain links TRBV5-1 to TRBJ2-2; unclear D gene. This CDR3 is 17 amino acids long. Deletions cut 4 bases from V and 0 bases from J, with 16 bases between. Germline V gene data show CDR1 as SGHRS and CDR2 as YFSETQ. The CDR3 sequence: CASSLNLANANTGELFF. CDR3 in DNA: TGCGCCAGCAGCCTGAATTTGGCCAACGCGAACACCGGGGAGCTGTTTTTT.

A word on this clonotype: A much more abundant neighbour one base away suggests this may be a read error. The chain links TRBV6-5 to TRBJ1-5, with TRBD1 matching 8 bases. J lost 6 bases, V lost 8 bases, and 12 bases had no gene match. CDR1 MNHEY and CDR2 SVGAGI come from the germline V gene. The CDR3 has 15 residues. The CDR3 bases are TGTGCCAGCTCCCCGACAGGGGTCCAGGTTCAGCCCCAGCATTTT. Translation: CASSPTGVQVQPQHF.

This clonotype was recorded many times. The chain uses TRBV6-2 or TRBV6-3 and TRBJ2-3, with a weak D call TRBD1 (5 bases). CDR3 length: 13 amino acids. The V end lost 6 bases, the J end lost 3 bases, and 10 bases lay between the germline ends. Germline lookup yields CDR1 MNHEY and CDR2 SVGEGT. DNA of the CDR3: TGTGCCAGCAGGAGCAGGGTAACAGATACGCAGTATTTT. Translation: CASRSRVTDTQYF.

Many counts were recorded for this clonotype. The chain recombines TRBV10-3 with TRBJ2-1; no reliable D call. V was clipped by 2 bases and J by 8 bases, with 4 bases between them. CDR1 and CDR2 from the germline V gene are ENHRY and SYGVKD. This CDR3 comprises 11 residues. CDR3 bases: TGTGCCATCAGTGAGAGGGATGAGCAGTTCTTC. Translation: CAISERDEQFF.

The sample holds many counts of this clonotype. The rearrangement uses TRBV25-1 and TRBJ1-4; the match to TRBD1 covers 10 bases. Per germline, CDR1 MGHDK and CDR2 SYGVNS. This CDR3 comprises 14 residues. With 7 bases clipped from V and 5 bases from J, the junction kept 4 bases outside the gene matches. DNA of the CDR3: TGTGCCAGCACCGGACAGGGGGGAAATGAAAAACTGTTTTTT. This codes for CASTGQGGNEKLFF.

This clonotype was recorded a few times. The chain recombines TRBV7-8 with TRBJ2-2; 8 positions match TRBD2. The junction had 8 bases not matched to a gene; V was cut back by 1 base and J by 4 bases. This CDR3 comprises 17 residues. CDR1 and CDR2 (germline): SGHVS, FQNEAQ. Here the CDR3 reads CASSLGSSGSSTGELFF. CDR3 nucleotides: TGTGCCAGCAGCTTAGGTTCCAGCGGGAGTAGCACCGGGGAGCTGTTTTTT.

This clonotype was counted many times. The chain recombines TRBV6-5 with TRBJ2-4; 8 positions agree with TRBD1. Germline V gene lookup returns CDR1 MNHEY and CDR2 SVGAGI. The CDR3 is 16 amino acids. After removal of 2 bases from V and 8 bases from J, the junction contained 11 bases not matched to a gene. The CDR3 here is CASSYDKAGGGYIQYF. In DNA form, the CDR3 reads TGTGCCAGCAGTTACGATAAGGCAGGGGGCGGGTACATTCAGTACTTC.

The table lists this clonotype with a few counts. With a much larger clone just one base away, this may be a read error. The chain uses TRBV6-2 or TRBV6-3 and TRBJ2-1; D may be TRBD2 (7 bases). This CDR3 has 14 residues. From germline, CDR1 is MNHEY and CDR2 SVGEGT. Between the trimmed V and J ends, which lost 7 bases and 2 bases, there was a span of 12 bases. The CDR3 DNA follows: TGTGCCAGCACTACAGGGACTACCTACAATGAGCAGTTCTTC. It yields the protein CASTTGTTYNEQFF.

Comments on this clonotype: A much larger clone differs from this one at a single base, so this may be a read error. The V gene is TRBV4-1, the J gene TRBJ1-2; D may be TRBD1 (5 bases). Germline V gives CDR1 MGHRA, CDR2 YSYEKL. Between the trimmed V and J ends, which lost 4 bases and 1 base, there was a span of 19 bases. This CDR3 comprises 17 residues. The CDR3: CASSRDRESIGNYGYTF. For the CDR3, the DNA is TGCGCCAGCAGCCGGGACCGGGAGTCCATTGGTAACTATGGCTACACCTTC.

This clonotype was seen repeatedly, ten times or more. The chain links TRBV29-1 to TRBJ2-7; the D is unclear. This CDR3 is 12 amino acids long. V was cut by 3 bases and J by 2 bases, with 8 bases left in between. Germline V gene data show CDR1 as SQVTM and CDR2 as ANQGSEA. DNA for the CDR3: TGCAGCGTTGAGGACCTTGCCTACGAGCAGTACTTC. Protein product: CSVEDLAYEQYF.

This clonotype was detected ten times or more. The chain joins TRBV11-2 to TRBJ2-5; D is perhaps TRBD2 (6 bases). Per germline, CDR1 SGHAT and CDR2 FQNNGV. Trimming removed 3 bases from V and 5 bases from J, with 13 bases in between. The CDR3 is made up of 14 amino acids. The CDR3 reads CASSFTRGYETQYF. The CDR3 nucleotides are TGTGCCAGCAGCTTTACCCGGGGGTACGAGACCCAGTACTTC. Looking up the rest from reference TRBV11-2 and TRBJ2-5 gives the full variable domain: EAGVAQSPRYKIIEKRQSVAFWCNPISGHATLYWYQQILGQGPKLLIQFQNNGVVDDSQLPKDRFSAERLKGVDSTLKIQPAKLEDSAVYLCASSFTRGYETQYFGPGTRLLVL.

This clonotype was picked up many times. The gene calls are TRBV5-1 and TRBJ2-7; 9 bases fit TRBD1. CDR1 is SGHRS, CDR2 YFSETQ, per germline. CDR3 length: 17 amino acids. Unmatched junction bases numbered 9, after V lost 0 bases and J lost 2 bases. CDR3 residues: CASSLGAMTGGTYEQYF. CDR3 in DNA: TGCGCCAGCAGCTTGGGAGCGATGACAGGGGGTACCTACGAGCAGTACTTC.

There are many counts of this clonotype. The rearrangement links TRBV27 to TRBJ1-1, with D perhaps TRBD1 (5 bases). The CDR3 has 13 amino acids. The V gene's germline CDR1 is MNHEY and CDR2 SMNVEV (reference sequence). Trimming removed 4 bases at V and 1 base at J, with 7 bases between. CDR3 DNA: TGTGCCAGCAGTTGGGGGGAGAACACTGAAGCTTTCTTT. Its translation is CASSWGENTEAFF.

This clonotype was seen repeatedly, ten times or more. The J gene is TRBJ1-1, the V gene TRBV11-2, with a possible D match to TRBD1 (6 bases). V was cut by 8 bases and J by 5 bases, with 18 bases left in between. Germline V gene sequence: CDR1 SGHAT, CDR2 FQNNGV. The CDR3 is 14 amino acids. In nucleotides, the CDR3 is TGTGCCAGCTCATATATAGGGGGGAGGACTGAAGCTTTCTTT. Translation: CASSYIGGRTEAFF.

This clonotype occurred many times. At one boundary the junction diverges from the germline segment, which might be a read error. The chain has TRBV6-5 and TRBJ2-3; TRBD2 aligns across 8 bases. This CDR3 comprises 17 residues. The germline CDR1 and CDR2 sequences are MNHEY and SVGAGI. The CDR3 nucleotides read TGCGCCAGCAGTTACTCGGCTAGCGGGCCTAGCACAGATACGCAGTATTTT. Amino acid sequence: CASSYSASGPSTDTQYF.

By sample share, this clonotype is medium-sized. The rearrangement links TRBV4-1 to TRBJ2-1; D is undetermined. Trimming removed 0 bases from V and 7 bases from J, with 7 bases in between. From germline, CDR1 is MGHRA and CDR2 YSYEKL. This CDR3 comprises 13 residues. CDR3 DNA: TGCGCCAGCAGCCAAGATTACCTAAATGAGCAGTTCTTC. Residues: CASSQDYLNEQFF.

In its sample, this clonotype was seen many times. This chain connects TRBV4-2 to TRBJ2-1, with TRBD2 identical over 15 bases. Germline V CDR1 and CDR2: LGHNA, YNFKEQ. CDR3 length: 17 amino acids. With 1 base clipped from V and 4 bases from J, the junction kept 2 bases outside the gene matches. CDR3 region: CASSQGGLAGGYNEQFF. The CDR3 DNA follows: TGTGCCAGCAGCCAAGGGGGACTAGCGGGAGGTTACAATGAGCAGTTCTTC.

The chain is built from TRBV6-2 or TRBV6-3 and TRBJ2-1, with 11 positions matching TRBD2. The CDR3 runs to 16 residues. V lost 0 bases and J lost 7; bases outside the gene matches: 5. The germline gives CDR1 MNHEY, CDR2 SVGEGT. This CDR3 reads CASSYSASGRNNEQFF. The CDR3 DNA is TGTGCCAGCAGTTACTCGGCTAGCGGGAGGAATAATGAGCAGTTCTTC.

This clonotype was counted many times. The chain links TRBV29-1 to TRBJ2-5; 10 positions match TRBD2. Trimming cost V 7 bases and J 4 bases; bases outside gene matches: 6. The CDR3 extends over 13 amino acids. Germline assignment: CDR1 SQVTM and CDR2 ANQGSEA. CDR3 in amino acids: CSAGRLAGETQYF. The CDR3 DNA follows: TGCAGCGCAGGAAGACTAGCGGGAGAGACCCAGTACTTC.

The sample holds many counts of this clonotype. The chain joins TRBV9 to TRBJ2-1; perhaps TRBD2 as D (5 bases). CDR3 size: 19 residues. V dropped 0 bases and J dropped 4 bases, with 23 bases sitting between them. Germline CDR1 is SGDLS and CDR2 is YYNGEE. The CDR3: CASSVAPAGPLAKYNEQFF. The CDR3 coding sequence is TGTGCCAGCAGCGTAGCTCCCGCTGGGCCGCTAGCAAAATACAATGAGCAGTTCTTC.

The table lists this clonotype with a few counts. A much larger clone differs by one base, so this may be a read error. The CDR3 DNA follows: TGCAGTGCGCCGGGACTAGCGGGCTCGCGCTCCTACAATGGGCAGTTCTTC. Translated: CSAPGLAGSRSYNGQFF. V gene TRBV20-1 combines with J gene TRBJ2-1; TRBD2 agrees at 12 bases. Germline V gene sequence: CDR1 DFQATT, CDR2 SNEGSKA (reference sequence). CDR3 length: 17 residues.

Worth noting for this clonotype: One end of the junction varies from germline; a read error may be responsible. V usage is TRBV11-3 and J usage is TRBJ1-6; no reliable D call. This CDR3 has 12 amino acids. The germline gives CDR1 SGHNT, CDR2 YENEEA. This CDR3 is CASSPQVSPLHF. The CDR3 coding sequence is TGTGCCAGCAGCCCCCAGGTTTCACCTCTCCACTTT.

On this clonotype: A much larger clone lies one base from this, so it may be a read error. The rearrangement uses TRBV5-6 and TRBJ2-7; a possible D gene is TRBD2 (6 bases). CDR1 is SGHDT, CDR2 YYEEEE, per germline. The CDR3 loop spans 14 amino acids. The chain's CDR3 is CASSLGLVTYEQDF. The CDR3 region has the DNA TGTGCCAGCAGCTTGGGACTAGTCACCTACGAGCAGGACTTC.

This clonotype was seen only a few times. A single base separates this from a much larger clone, so it may be a read error. CDR3 in amino acids: CASSELWASGRDSSYSEQFF. CDR3 nucleotides: TGCGCCAGCAGTGAGCTCTGGGCTAGCGGGAGAGACAGCTCCTACAGTGAGCAGTTCTTC. V gene TRBV10-2 combines with J gene TRBJ2-1; 10 bases align to TRBD2. CDR1 WSHSY and CDR2 SAAADI come from the germline V gene. The CDR3 is 20 residues long.

This clonotype was detected many times. The genes are TRBV6-2 or TRBV6-3 and TRBJ2-1, with a tentative D call TRBD2 (6 bases). Trimming removed 5 bases from V and 4 bases from J, with 15 bases in between. CDR1 MNHEY and CDR2 SVGEGT come from the germline V gene. The CDR3 is made up of 15 amino acids. The CDR3 sequence is CASSRPGLAYNEQFF. The CDR3 region has the DNA TGTGCCAGCAGTAGACCGGGACTCGCATACAATGAGCAGTTCTTC.